This T cell receptor (beta chain) is from a study of cytomegalovirus exposure and HLA in healthy donors. General study results and limits: It was reported in a later analysis that an Asian-associated ancestry cluster showed fewer N-insertions than the roughly 660-donor mean. TCR beta sequences reportedly predicted most subjects' HLA-A and HLA-B alleles accurately.

Germline trimming cut 5 bases from V and 7 bases from J; bases unmatched to any gene: 4. The germline gives CDR1 LNHDA, CDR2 SQIVND (reference sequence). This CDR3 comprises 15 residues. In the case of this clone: The antigen is undetermined.

The PCR ran on 60 Vbeta and 13 Jbeta primers. Generated by immunoSEQ multiplex PCR, the TCRdb table keeps only in-frame clones and is missing some. The table includes about 140,000 clones, 79% detected once. The source material was PBMCs. This TCR came from a man aged 40-55 years in good health and CMV-seropositive. This rearrangement joins TRBV19 to TRBJ2-1, with 14 nucleotides matching TRBD2. In DNA, the CDR3 is TGTGCCAGTAGTGTCGGGACTAGCGGGGGAAATGAGCAGTTCTTC. Its protein product is CASSVGTSGGNEQFF.